This entry lists 18 T cell receptor beta chains sequenced from one sample in a study of vaccination and CD4 T cells after COVID-19. The antigens of these receptors remain unknown. Stated time point: late sampling 161 to 241 days after vaccination in three convalescent patients. The treatment: approximately 10-day PBMC culture with coronavirus spike peptide pools or control peptides (ViraFEST assay). The study sequenced cultured CD4+ T cell DNA using the Oncomine TCR Beta short-read assay. Each CDR3 protein is one row after TCRdb ran MiXCR on the PCR reads. The sample yields around 25,000 distinct CDR3 sequences, 25% to 30% seen once. This specimen was CD4+ T cells from blood, cultured in vitro, taken about 7 months after SARS-CoV-2 vaccination. Every receptor here comes from a human donor who had recovered from COVID-19.

This clonotype was picked up a small number of times. J is TRBJ2-1 and V is TRBV6-4; no definite D call. CDR3 size: 13 residues. CDR1 and CDR2 from the germline V gene are MRHNA and SNTAGT. Trimming took 3 bases from V and 0 from J, leaving 3 bases between them. Here the CDR3 DNA reads TGTGCCAGCAGTGAGAGCTCCTACAATGAGCAGTTCTTC. The encoded protein is CASSESSYNEQFF.

This clonotype occurred a few times. J is TRBJ1-2 and V is TRBV27; 8 positions agree with TRBD1. From germline, CDR1 is MNHEY and CDR2 SMNVEV (reference sequence). Trimming at V came to 2 bases and at J to 7 bases, leaving 9 bases not matched to a gene. The CDR3 sequence is 15 residues long. The CDR3 nucleotides read TGTGCCAGCAGTTTAGACATCAGGGGGCGGAGTGGCTACACCTTC. The encoded protein is CASSLDIRGRSGYTF.

This chain links TRBV4-3 with TRBJ2-1, with D possibly TRBD2 on 5 matching bases. In germline, CDR1 is LGHNA, CDR2 YSLEER. The CDR3 extends over 13 amino acids. V shed 10 bases and J shed 5 bases, with 15 bases lying between them. CDR3 nucleotides: TGCGCCACGGGGTGGGAGAAGGACAATGAGCAGTTCTTC. Translating gives CATGWEKDNEQFF.

A few counts support this clonotype. This chain links TRBV24-1 with TRBJ2-5, with 11 bases that match TRBD2. Germline V gene sequence: CDR1 KGHDR, CDR2 SFDVKD. Losses at the gene ends were 4 bases for V and 2 bases for J; bases not matched to a gene: 8. This CDR3 spans 17 amino acids. CDR3 coding DNA: TGTGCCACCAGTGACCAAGGACTAGCGGGCCATCAAGAGACCCAGTACTTC. It codes for CATSDQGLAGHQETQYF.

CDR3 bases: TGTGCCACGGGGGACAAAGCCGCCGGGGAGCTGTTTTTT. Its translation: CATGDKAAGELFF. This chain links TRBV6-1 with TRBJ2-2, with D possibly called TRBD1 or TRBD2 (6 bases each). This CDR3 is built from 13 residues. V was pared by 10 bases and J by 6 bases, with 15 bases between. Germline values: CDR1 MNHNS, CDR2 SASEGT.

V usage is TRBV19 and J usage is TRBJ1-5, with D possibly being TRBD1 (6 bases). The CDR3 extends over 16 amino acids. Germline values: CDR1 LNHDA, CDR2 SQIVND (reference sequence). The V gene lost 1 base and the J gene lost 0 bases, with 10 bases spanning the gap. CDR3 loop: CASSIVSGHSNQPQHF. The DNA for the CDR3 is TGTGCCAGTAGTATAGTCTCGGGACATAGCAATCAGCCCCAGCATTTT.

This clonotype has only a few counts. This chain uses TRBV6-4 with TRBJ2-2; the D is unclear. V was pared by 0 bases and J by 4 bases, with 3 bases between. The CDR3 totals 13 residues. Germline V gene lookup returns CDR1 MRHNA and CDR2 SNTAGT. CDR3 sequence (DNA): TGTGCCAGCAGTGACTCGGCCACCGGGGAGCTGTTTTTT. Translation gives CASSDSATGELFF.

V and J are TRBV20-1 and TRBJ1-5; TRBD1 is a possible D gene (6 bases). The CDR3 runs to 15 residues. Trimming pared 6 bases from V and 2 bases from J, leaving 17 bases between. The germline CDR1 and CDR2 sequences are DFQATT and SNEGSKA (reference sequence). Here the CDR3 reads CSAATPRGGNQPQHF. DNA of the CDR3: TGCAGTGCAGCCACCCCCAGGGGTGGCAATCAGCCCCAGCATTTT.

The rearrangement uses TRBV2 and TRBJ2-7; tentative D call: TRBD1 (6 bases). The CDR3 extends over 14 amino acids. V was pared by 4 bases and J by 4 bases, with 14 bases between. From germline, CDR1 is SNHLY and CDR2 FYNNEI. The CDR3 spells CASSVQGKRYEQYF. Here the CDR3 DNA reads TGTGCCAGCAGTGTACAGGGAAAGAGGTACGAGCAGTACTTC.

The genes are TRBV28 and TRBJ2-1, with D perhaps matching TRBD1 or TRBD2 (5 bases each). CDR1 and CDR2 from the germline V gene are MDHEN and SYDVKM. The CDR3 sequence is 11 residues long. The ends were cut back, 7 bases at V and 9 bases at J, with 10 bases in the middle. The CDR3 sequence: CASKLGREQFF. The CDR3 region has the DNA TGTGCCAGCAAGTTGGGACGTGAGCAGTTCTTC.

The gene calls are TRBV18 and TRBJ2-2; D not resolved. The germline V and J ends were trimmed by 1 base and 3 bases, with 3 bases remaining between them. Germline assignment: CDR1 KGHSH and CDR2 LQKENI. This CDR3 region has 13 residues. In nucleotides, the CDR3 is TGTGCCAGCTCACCACTTGACACCGGGGAGCTGTTTTTT. This codes for CASSPLDTGELFF.

The rearrangement uses TRBV20-1 and TRBJ2-7; D is perhaps TRBD2 (6 bases). Trimming left V 6 bases short and J 2 bases short, with 20 bases between. Germline loops: CDR1 DFQATT, CDR2 SNEGSKA (reference sequence). This CDR3 region has 15 residues. The CDR3 nucleotides are TGCAGTGCGAGGGATGCTAGCGAGGGAACCTACGAGCAGTACTTC. Amino acids: CSARDASEGTYEQYF.

The rearrangement links TRBV7-9 to TRBJ2-7, with no clear D. The CDR3 consists of 11 residues. The V and J ends lost 4 bases and 2 bases respectively, with 3 bases between them. Per the germline V gene, CDR1 is SEHNR and CDR2 is FQNEAQ (reference sequence). The CDR3 loop is CASSSTYEQYF. CDR3 nucleotides: TGTGCCAGCAGCTCCACCTACGAGCAGTACTTC.

The chain recombines TRBV10-1 with TRBJ2-5; 9 bases are a match to TRBD1. The ends lost 6 bases at V and 5 bases at J; junction bases unmatched: 4. CDR1 WNHNN and CDR2 SYGVQD come from the germline V gene (reference sequence). The CDR3 covers 13 residues. This CDR3 is CASSGQGLETQYF. DNA for the CDR3: TGCGCCAGCAGCGGACAGGGGTTGGAGACCCAGTACTTC.

The V and J genes are TRBV28 and TRBJ1-6; 8 nucleotides line up with TRBD1. Germline trimming cut 6 bases from V and 7 bases from J; bases unmatched to any gene: 11. Germline loops: CDR1 MDHEN, CDR2 SYDVKM. The CDR3 sequence is 16 residues long. The CDR3 region has the DNA TGTGCCAGCAGAACAACGACAGGGGAGTACAATTCACCCCTCCACTTT. Its protein is CASRTTTGEYNSPLHF.

This clonotype was observed at least ten times. The rearrangement links TRBV7-3 to TRBJ2-3, with D uncertain. CDR1 and CDR2 (germline): SGHTA, FQGTGA. The CDR3 spans 14 residues. V was shortened by 1 base and J by 2 bases, with 7 bases between the two germline ends. CDR3 DNA sequence: TGTGCCAGCAGCTTAATCCCCGACACAGATACGCAGTATTTT. Protein product: CASSLIPDTDTQYF.

This sequence joins TRBV20-1 and TRBJ1-4; D is uncertain. V shed 3 bases and J shed 6 bases, with 8 bases lying between them. The CDR3 consists of 12 residues. Germline-derived CDR1 and CDR2 are DFQATT and SNEGSKA (reference sequence). CDR3 sequence (DNA): TGCAGTGCTAGGGGAGGTGATGAAAAACTGTTTTTT. This gives the protein CSARGGDEKLFF.

This clonotype was recorded a few times. One end of the junction is discordant with germline, which a read error may explain. This chain's CDR3 is CASSYLTLTGPTAF. CDR3 DNA sequence: TGTGCCAGCAGCTATCTTACCTTGACAGGACCTACGGCCTTC. The chain carries TRBV7-2 and TRBJ1-2; TRBD1 might be the D (6 bases). Germline assignment: CDR1 SGHTA and CDR2 FQGNSA. The CDR3 length is 14 residues.